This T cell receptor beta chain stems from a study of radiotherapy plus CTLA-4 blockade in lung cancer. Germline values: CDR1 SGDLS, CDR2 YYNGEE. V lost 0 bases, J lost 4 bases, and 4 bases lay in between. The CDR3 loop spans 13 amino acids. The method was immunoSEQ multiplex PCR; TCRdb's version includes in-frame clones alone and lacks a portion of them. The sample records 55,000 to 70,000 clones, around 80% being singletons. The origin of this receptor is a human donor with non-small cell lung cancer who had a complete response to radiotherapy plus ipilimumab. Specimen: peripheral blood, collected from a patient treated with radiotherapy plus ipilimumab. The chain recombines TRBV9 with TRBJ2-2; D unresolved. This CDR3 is CASSVAITGELFF. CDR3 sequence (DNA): TGTGCCAGCAGCGTAGCTATCACCGGGGAGCTGTTTTTT.